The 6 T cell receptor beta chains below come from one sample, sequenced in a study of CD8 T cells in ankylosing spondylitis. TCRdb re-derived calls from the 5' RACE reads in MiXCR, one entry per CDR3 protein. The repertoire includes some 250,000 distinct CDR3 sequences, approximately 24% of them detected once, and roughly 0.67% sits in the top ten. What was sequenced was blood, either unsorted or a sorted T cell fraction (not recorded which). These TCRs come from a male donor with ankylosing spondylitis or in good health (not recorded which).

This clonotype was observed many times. This CDR3 reads CSARRESTKNTEAFF. The CDR3 coding sequence is TGCAGTGCTAGAAGGGAGAGTACCAAGAACACTGAAGCTTTCTTT. This chain links TRBV20-1 with TRBJ1-1; D is unclear. Trimming cost V 2 bases and J 1 base, with 14 bases left between them. The CDR3 consists of 15 residues. Germline CDR1 DFQATT, CDR2 SNEGSKA (reference sequence).

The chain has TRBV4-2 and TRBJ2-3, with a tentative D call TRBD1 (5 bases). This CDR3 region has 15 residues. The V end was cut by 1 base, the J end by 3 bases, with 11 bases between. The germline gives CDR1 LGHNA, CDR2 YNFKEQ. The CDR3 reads CASSQAQGRTDTQYF. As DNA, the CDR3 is TGTGCCAGCAGCCAAGCCCAGGGTAGAACAGATACGCAGTATTTT.

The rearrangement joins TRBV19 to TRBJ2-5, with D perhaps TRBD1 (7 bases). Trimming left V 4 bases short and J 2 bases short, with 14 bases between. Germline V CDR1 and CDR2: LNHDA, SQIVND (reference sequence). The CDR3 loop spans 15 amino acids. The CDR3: CASSKTGDLQETQYF. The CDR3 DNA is TGTGCCAGTAGTAAAACAGGGGACTTACAAGAGACCCAGTACTTC.

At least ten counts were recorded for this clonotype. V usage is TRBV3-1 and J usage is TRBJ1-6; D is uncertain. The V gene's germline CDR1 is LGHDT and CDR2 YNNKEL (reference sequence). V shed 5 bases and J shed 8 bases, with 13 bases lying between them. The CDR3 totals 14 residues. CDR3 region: CASSYTKSDSPLHF. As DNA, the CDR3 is TGTGCCAGCAGCTACACTAAATCGGATTCACCCCTCCACTTT.

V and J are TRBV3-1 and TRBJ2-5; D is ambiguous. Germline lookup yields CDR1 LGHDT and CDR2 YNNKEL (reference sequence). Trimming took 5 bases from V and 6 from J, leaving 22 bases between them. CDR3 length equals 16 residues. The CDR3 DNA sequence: TGTGCCAGCAGCGAACCTGGGCCAGACCCAAGGCAGACCCAGTACTTC. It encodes CASSEPGPDPRQTQYF.

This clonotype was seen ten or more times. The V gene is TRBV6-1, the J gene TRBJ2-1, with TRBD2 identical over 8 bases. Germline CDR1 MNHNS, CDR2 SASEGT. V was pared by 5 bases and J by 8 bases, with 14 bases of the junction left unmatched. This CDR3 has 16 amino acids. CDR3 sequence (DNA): TGTGCCAGCAGTCGAATGGAACGGGGGGGCCGGGATGAGCAGTTCTTC. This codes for CASSRMERGGRDEQFF.